This TCR beta chain comes out of a study of Graves' ophthalmopathy and Graves' hyperthyroidism. Study conclusions and caveats: The majority of expanded thyroid clonotypes above 0.001 frequency also occurred in blood. A 13-signature model separated ophthalmopathy from stable hyperthyroidism, reaching 87.88% sensitivity and around 79% specificity cross-validated.

Patients were left out if they had other autoimmune diseases, uncontrolled infections, pregnancy or lactation. At least ten counts were recorded for this clonotype. Its antigen is as yet unknown. Trimming removed 5 bases from V and 5 bases from J; junction bases left unmatched: 9. The germline gives CDR1 SGHVS, CDR2 FNYEAQ. This CDR3 has 15 residues. The TCR beta CDR3 regions underwent amplification from RNA transcripts. The first round was an RT-PCR with HTBI primers, and the second round was a multiplex PCR. TCRdb analysed the multiplex PCR reads with MiXCR anew, one entry per CDR3 protein. In the table there are over a million distinct CDR3 sequences, 35% to 45% of which are singletons.

The sequence derives from an adult man with Graves' hyperthyroidism. The V and J genes are TRBV7-6 and TRBJ2-7, with TRBD1 matching 10 bases. The specimen was peripheral blood or thyroid tissue (not recorded which). Written as DNA, the CDR3 is TGTGCCAGCAGCCCCTCTGGGACAGGGGACAACGAGCAGTACTTC. Translating it yields CASSPSGTGDNEQYF.